These T cell receptor beta chains were read from a single sample in a study of T cells in Graves' hyperthyroidism and ophthalmopathy. From the multiplex PCR reads, TCRdb called clonotypes with MiXCR, one entry per CDR3 protein. The repertoire holds some 440,000 distinct CDR3 sequences, with approximately 14% as singletons. Sequences were obtained from blood. The receptors were sampled from a young woman with Graves' hyperthyroidism. CDR3s include the opening cysteine and the closing phenylalanine or tryptophan. For some rows the clone size is stated as once, few or many, or as a class when expanded; others skip it.

CDR3 protein: CATSRVGGGAYEQYF
clone size: -
V gene: TRBV15
J gene: TRBJ2-7

CDR3 protein: CASSLLAGESTDTQYF
clone size: -
V gene: TRBV5-1
J gene: TRBJ2-3

CDR3 protein: CATSDSPNSGITEAFF
clone size: -
V gene: TRBV24-1
J gene: TRBJ1-1

CDR3 protein: CRGGGNSPLHF
clone size: -
V gene: TRBV20-1
J gene: TRBJ1-6

CDR3 protein: CSARRTGRNTEAFF
clone size: many
V gene: TRBV20-1
J gene: TRBJ1-1

CDR3 protein: CSVRFLNSTNKHNNEQFF
clone size: -
V gene: TRBV29-1
J gene: TRBJ2-1

CDR3 protein: CASRIGGARGNQPQHF
clone size: many
V gene: TRBV6-2/TRBV6-3
J gene: TRBJ1-5

CDR3 protein: CSASFGLARYNEQFF
clone size: -
V gene: TRBV20-1
J gene: TRBJ2-1

CDR3 protein: CSARPGAASEAFF
clone size: many
V gene: TRBV20-1
J gene: TRBJ1-1

CDR3 protein: CASSLVTEKQFF
clone size: -
V gene: TRBV7-8
J gene: TRBJ2-1

CDR3 protein: CASSLVGGLGNQPQHF
clone size: many
V gene: TRBV12-3/TRBV12-4
J gene: TRBJ1-5

CDR3 protein: CASSLSSAELFF
clone size: once
V gene: TRBV7-9
J gene: TRBJ2-2

CDR3 protein: CASGQGGVYNEQFF
clone size: -
V gene: TRBV27
J gene: TRBJ2-1

CDR3 protein: CASSYIEKRQFF
clone size: -
V gene: TRBV6-2/TRBV6-3
J gene: TRBJ2-1

CDR3 protein: CASSRLTSGGSYEQFF
clone size: many
V gene: TRBV14
J gene: TRBJ2-1

CDR3 protein: CASSDGWGLEPQHF
clone size: many
V gene: TRBV6-1
J gene: TRBJ1-5

CDR3 protein: CASGRGLRNYGYTF
clone size: few
V gene: TRBV19
J gene: TRBJ1-2

CDR3 protein: CSASRGNTIYF
clone size: once
V gene: TRBV20-1
J gene: TRBJ1-3

CDR3 protein: CASSLVTAQGMTEAFF
clone size: few
V gene: TRBV27
J gene: TRBJ1-1

CDR3 protein: CASSPPETGAYGYTF
clone size: many
V gene: TRBV18
J gene: TRBJ1-2

CDR3 protein: CASSFGEGGTQYF
clone size: many
V gene: TRBV7-9
J gene: TRBJ2-5

CDR3 protein: CSGLPAGGINEQFF
clone size: -
V gene: TRBV29-1
J gene: TRBJ2-1

CDR3 protein: CATTPSQGASTDTQYF
clone size: -
V gene: TRBV7-9
J gene: TRBJ2-3

CDR3 protein: CASSYQRGQGSNQPQHF
clone size: many
V gene: TRBV6-2/TRBV6-3
J gene: TRBJ1-5

CDR3 protein: CASSLYSSGNTIYF
clone size: -
V gene: TRBV5-6
J gene: TRBJ1-3

CDR3 protein: CASTPEGVNEKLFF
clone size: few
V gene: TRBV7-9
J gene: TRBJ1-4

CDR3 protein: CASSGRGTEAFF
clone size: many
V gene: TRBV2
J gene: TRBJ1-1

CDR3 protein: CATSRGDKAKGQYF
clone size: many
V gene: TRBV15
J gene: TRBJ2-7